The 4 T cell receptor beta chains given below trace back to one sample, sequenced in a study of blood T cell repertoires in COVID-19. Data came from immunoSEQ multiplex PCR; TCRdb stores just in-frame clones and leaves some out. The sample has about 180,000 clones; about 91% are singletons. Sequenced input: PBMCs or T cells enriched from blood (not recorded which). The origin of the receptors is a woman in her 40s with acute COVID-19.

This clone has only one observation. The genes are TRBV9 and TRBJ2-3, with TRBD1 matching 8 bases. Germline-derived CDR1 and CDR2 are SGDLS and YYNGEE. Germline trimming cut 2 bases from V and 7 bases from J; bases unmatched to any gene: 12. There are 16 residues in the CDR3. CDR3 amino acids: CASSVSRQGTVNTQYF. The CDR3 DNA is TGTGCCAGCAGCGTTTCCCGACAGGGGACCGTGAATACGCAGTATTTT.

DNA for the CDR3: TGCGCCAGCAGCCAAGATCTCATAGGGGGGGGCTCCTACGAGCAGTACTTC. Its protein product is CASSQDLIGGGSYEQYF. The V and J genes are TRBV4-1 and TRBJ2-7; possible D gene TRBD2, 7 bases. The CDR3 consists of 17 residues. Germline V lookup: CDR1 MGHRA, CDR2 YSYEKL. V was clipped by 0 bases and J by 0 bases, with 15 bases between them.

The CDR3 DNA sequence: TGTGCCAGCAGCCAGCAAGGGGGATCAGGGACCCAGTACTTC. Protein: CASSQQGGSGTQYF. This chain connects TRBV6-2 or TRBV6-3 to TRBJ2-5; D is perhaps TRBD1 (6 bases). V was trimmed by 6 bases and J by 7 bases, leaving 18 bases between them. The V gene's germline CDR1 is MNHEY and CDR2 SVGEGT. The CDR3 has 14 amino acids.

In its sample, this clone was seen once. Other DNA sequences in this sample translate to the same CDR3. The chain carries TRBV5-6 and TRBJ1-5; no reliable D call. This CDR3 has 13 residues. Germline CDR1 is SGHDT and CDR2 is YYEEEE. Trimming stripped 0 bases from V and 4 bases from J, with 5 bases between. CDR3 DNA sequence: TGTGCCAGCAGCTTGGCCGGGAATCAGCCCCAGCATTTT. Protein product: CASSLAGNQPQHF. Together with reference TRBV5-6 and TRBJ1-5, the CDR3 gives the full variable domain: DAGVTQSPTHLIKTRGQQVTLRCSPKSGHDTVSWYQQALGQGPQFIFQYYEEEERQRGNFPDRFSGHQFPNYSSELNVNALLLGDSALYLCASSLAGNQPQHFGDGTRLSIL.